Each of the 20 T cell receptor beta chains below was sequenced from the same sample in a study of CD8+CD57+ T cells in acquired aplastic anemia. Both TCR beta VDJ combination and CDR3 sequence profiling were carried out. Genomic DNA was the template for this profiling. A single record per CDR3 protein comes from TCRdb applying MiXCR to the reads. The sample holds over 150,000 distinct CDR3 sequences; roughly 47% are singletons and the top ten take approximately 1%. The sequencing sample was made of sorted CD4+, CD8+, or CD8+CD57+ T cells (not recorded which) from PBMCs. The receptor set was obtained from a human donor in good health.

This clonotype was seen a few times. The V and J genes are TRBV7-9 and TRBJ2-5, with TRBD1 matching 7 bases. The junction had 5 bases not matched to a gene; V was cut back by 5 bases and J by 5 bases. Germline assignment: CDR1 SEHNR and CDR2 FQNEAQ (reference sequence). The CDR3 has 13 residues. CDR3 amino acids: CASSPGQDETQYF. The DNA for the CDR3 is TGTGCCAGCAGCCCAGGACAGGATGAGACCCAGTACTTC. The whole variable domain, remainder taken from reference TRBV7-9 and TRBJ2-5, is DTGVSQNPRHKITKRGQNVTFRCDPISEHNRLYWYRQTLGQGPEFLTYFQNEAQLEKSRLLSDRFSAERPKGSFSTLEIQRTEQGDSAMYLCASSPGQDETQYFGPGTRLLVL.

CDR3 in amino acids: CASSSDSNYSPLHF. For the CDR3, the DNA is TGTGCCAGCAGCTCGGACAGCAACTATTCACCCCTCCACTTT. The rearrangement uses TRBV7-8 and TRBJ1-6, with a possible D match to TRBD1 (6 bases). Germline CDR1 SGHVS, CDR2 FQNEAQ. Trimming removed 4 bases from V and 8 bases from J, with 12 bases in between. The length of the CDR3 is 14 residues.

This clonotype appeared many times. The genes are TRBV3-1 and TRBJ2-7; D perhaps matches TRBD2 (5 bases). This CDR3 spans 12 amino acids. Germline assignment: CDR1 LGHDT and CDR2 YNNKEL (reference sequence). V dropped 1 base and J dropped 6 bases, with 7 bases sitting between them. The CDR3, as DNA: TGTGCCAGCAGCCAAGGGGAGCTCGAGCAGTACTTC. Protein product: CASSQGELEQYF.

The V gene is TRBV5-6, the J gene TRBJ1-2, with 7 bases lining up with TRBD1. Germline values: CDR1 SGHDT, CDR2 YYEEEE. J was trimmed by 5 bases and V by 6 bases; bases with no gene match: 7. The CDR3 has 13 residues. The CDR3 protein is CASNAGQLYGYTF. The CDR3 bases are TGTGCCAGCAACGCGGGACAGCTATATGGCTACACCTTC.

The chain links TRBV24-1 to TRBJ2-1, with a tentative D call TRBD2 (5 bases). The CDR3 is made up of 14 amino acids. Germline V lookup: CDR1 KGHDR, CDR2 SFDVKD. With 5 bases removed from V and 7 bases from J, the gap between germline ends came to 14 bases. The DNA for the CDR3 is TGTGCCACCAGTGCAGCGGACCGTTCTAATGAGCAGTTCTTC. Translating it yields CATSAADRSNEQFF.

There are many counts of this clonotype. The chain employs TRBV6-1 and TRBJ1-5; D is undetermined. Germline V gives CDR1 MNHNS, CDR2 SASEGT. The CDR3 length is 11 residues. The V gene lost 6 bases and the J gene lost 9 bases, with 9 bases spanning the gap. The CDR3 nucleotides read TGTGCCAGCAGGTCTGGTCCGCCCCAGCATTTT. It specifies CASRSGPPQHF.

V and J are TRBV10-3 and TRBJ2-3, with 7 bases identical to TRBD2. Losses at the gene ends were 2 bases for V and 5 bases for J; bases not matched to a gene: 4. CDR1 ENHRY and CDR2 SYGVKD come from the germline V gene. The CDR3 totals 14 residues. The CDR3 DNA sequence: TGTGCCATCAGTGAGACTAGCGCCCAAGATACGCAGTATTTT. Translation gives CAISETSAQDTQYF.

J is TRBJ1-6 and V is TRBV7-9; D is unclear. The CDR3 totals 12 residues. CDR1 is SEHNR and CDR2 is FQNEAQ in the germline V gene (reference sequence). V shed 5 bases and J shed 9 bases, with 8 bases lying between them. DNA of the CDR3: TGTGCCAGCAGCCGTTGGAGTTCACCCCTCCACTTT. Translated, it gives CASSRWSSPLHF.

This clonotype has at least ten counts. In DNA form, the CDR3 reads TGTGCCAGCAGCTTGGACGGGATCTGGGGGAGGTCATCCTACGAGCAGTACTTC. Residues: CASSLDGIWGRSSYEQYF. V gene TRBV5-6 combines with J gene TRBJ2-7; D may be TRBD2 (6 bases). The CDR3 totals 18 residues. Germline V gene data show CDR1 as SGHDT and CDR2 as YYEEEE. Trimming pared 0 bases from V and 1 base from J, leaving 20 bases between.

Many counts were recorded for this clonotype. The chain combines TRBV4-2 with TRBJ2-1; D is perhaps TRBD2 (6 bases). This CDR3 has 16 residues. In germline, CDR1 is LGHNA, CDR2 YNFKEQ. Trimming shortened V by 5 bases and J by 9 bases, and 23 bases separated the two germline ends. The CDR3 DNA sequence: TGTGCCAGCAGCAAAGCCGACCTAAGTAGCGGTGGTGAGCAGTTCTTC. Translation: CASSKADLSSGGEQFF.

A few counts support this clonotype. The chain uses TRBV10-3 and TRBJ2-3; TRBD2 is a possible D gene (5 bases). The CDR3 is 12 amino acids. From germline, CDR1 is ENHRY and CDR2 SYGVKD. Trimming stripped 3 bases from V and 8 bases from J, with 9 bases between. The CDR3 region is CAISDGVGTQYF. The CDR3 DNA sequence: TGTGCCATCAGTGACGGGGTCGGTACGCAGTATTTT.

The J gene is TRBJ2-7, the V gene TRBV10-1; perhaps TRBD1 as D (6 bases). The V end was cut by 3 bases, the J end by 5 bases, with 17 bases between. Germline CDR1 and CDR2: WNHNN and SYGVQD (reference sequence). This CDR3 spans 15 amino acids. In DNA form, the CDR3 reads TGCGCCAGCAGTGAAATAAGGGGGATAGGGGACGAGCAGTACTTC. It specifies CASSEIRGIGDEQYF.

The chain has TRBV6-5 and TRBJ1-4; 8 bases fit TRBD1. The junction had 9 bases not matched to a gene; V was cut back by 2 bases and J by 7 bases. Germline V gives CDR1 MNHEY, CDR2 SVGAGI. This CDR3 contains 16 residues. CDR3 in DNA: TGTGCCAGCAGTTACAGCGCGACAGGGGCTAGTGAAAAACTGTTTTTT. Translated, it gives CASSYSATGASEKLFF.

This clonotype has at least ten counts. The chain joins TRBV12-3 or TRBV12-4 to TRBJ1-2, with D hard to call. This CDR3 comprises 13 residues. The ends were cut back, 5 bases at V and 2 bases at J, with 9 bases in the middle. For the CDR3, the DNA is TGTGCCAGCAGTCTCAGGCGCAACTATGGCTACACCTTC. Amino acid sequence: CASSLRRNYGYTF.

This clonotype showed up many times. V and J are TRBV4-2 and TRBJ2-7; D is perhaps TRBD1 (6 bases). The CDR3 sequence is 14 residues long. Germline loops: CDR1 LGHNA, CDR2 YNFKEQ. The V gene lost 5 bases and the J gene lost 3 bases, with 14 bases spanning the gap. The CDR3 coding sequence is TGTGCCAGCAGCTACCGGGACACCAACTACGAGCAGTACTTC. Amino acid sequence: CASSYRDTNYEQYF.

CDR3 sequence: CASSWGIDEQYF. CDR3 nucleotides: TGTGCCAGCAGCTGGGGGATTGACGAGCAGTACTTC. This chain links TRBV7-2 with TRBJ2-7, with D perhaps matching TRBD1 or TRBD2 (5 bases each). CDR3 size: 12 residues. CDR1 SGHTA and CDR2 FQGNSA come from the germline V gene. The V end lost 4 bases, the J end lost 5 bases, and 9 bases lay between the germline ends.

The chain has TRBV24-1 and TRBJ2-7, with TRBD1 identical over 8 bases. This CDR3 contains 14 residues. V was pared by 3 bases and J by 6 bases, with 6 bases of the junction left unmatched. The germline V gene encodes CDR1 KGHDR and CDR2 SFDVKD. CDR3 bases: TGTGCCACCAGTGATGCCAGGACAGGGTTCGAGCAGTACTTC. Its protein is CATSDARTGFEQYF.

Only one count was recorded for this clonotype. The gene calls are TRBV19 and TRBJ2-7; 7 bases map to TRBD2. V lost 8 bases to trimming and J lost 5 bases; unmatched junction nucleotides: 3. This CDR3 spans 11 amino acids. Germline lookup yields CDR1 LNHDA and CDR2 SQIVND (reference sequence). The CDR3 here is CASASGDEQYF. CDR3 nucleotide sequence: TGTGCCAGTGCAAGCGGGGACGAGCAGTACTTC.

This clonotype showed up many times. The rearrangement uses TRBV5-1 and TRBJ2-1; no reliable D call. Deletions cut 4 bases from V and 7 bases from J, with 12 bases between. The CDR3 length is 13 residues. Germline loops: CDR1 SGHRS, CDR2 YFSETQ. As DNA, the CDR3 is TGCGCCAGCAGCCCCGACCTAGGGAATGAGCAGTTCTTC. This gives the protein CASSPDLGNEQFF. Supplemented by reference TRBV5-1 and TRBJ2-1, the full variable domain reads KAGVTQTPRYLIKTRGQQVTLSCSPISGHRSVSWYQQTPGQGLQFLFEYFSETQRNKGNFPGRFSGRQFSNSRSEMNVSTLELGDSALYLCASSPDLGNEQFFGPGTRLTVL.

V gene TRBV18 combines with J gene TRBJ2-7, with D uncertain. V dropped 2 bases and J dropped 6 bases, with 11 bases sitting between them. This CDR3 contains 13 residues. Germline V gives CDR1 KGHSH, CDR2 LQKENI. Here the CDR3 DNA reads TGTGCCAGCTCACCAAGTGGGCAGACCGAGCAGTACTTC. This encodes CASSPSGQTEQYF.